Shown below are 11 T cell receptor beta chains from a single sample sequenced in a study of shared clonotypes between healthy human individuals. CD45RO negativity and positive selection for CCR7 defined naive CD8 cells, a population that excluded terminally differentiated effector memory CD45RA+ cells. Only in-frame clones appear in the TCRdb table, and some are missing; sequencing was by immunoSEQ multiplex PCR. This sample has about 2 million clones, with about 95% found just once. Material: naive CD8+ T cells sorted from blood. The source is a man between 18 and 35 years old in good health.

The V and J genes are TRBV27 and TRBJ1-4; weak D call: TRBD1 (5 bases). Per germline, CDR1 MNHEY and CDR2 SMNVEV (reference sequence). V lost 2 bases and J 0 bases, leaving 19 bases between the germline ends. The CDR3 consists of 19 residues. This CDR3 reads CASSLDPGARLATNEKLFF. The CDR3 DNA sequence: TGTGCCAGCAGTTTAGACCCCGGGGCCAGGCTCGCAACTAATGAAAAACTGTTTTTT. The whole variable domain, remainder taken from reference TRBV27 and TRBJ1-4, is EAQVTQNPRYLITVTGKKLTVTCSQNMNHEYMSWYRQDPGLGLRQIYYSMNVEVTDKGDVPEGYKVSRKEKRNFPLILESPSPNQTSLYFCASSLDPGARLATNEKLFFGSGTQLSVL.

This sequence joins TRBV2 and TRBJ2-3; D is unclear. This CDR3 comprises 12 residues. CDR1 and CDR2 from the germline V gene are SNHLY and FYNNEI. V was cut by 5 bases and J by 5 bases, with 8 bases left in between. CDR3 in amino acids: CASSWKEDTQYF. In DNA form, the CDR3 reads TGTGCCAGCAGTTGGAAGGAAGATACGCAGTATTTT.

The V and J genes are TRBV4-3 and TRBJ2-7; 7 nucleotides align to TRBD2. Germline V lookup: CDR1 LGHNA, CDR2 YSLEER. V lost 3 bases and J lost 5; bases outside the gene matches: 7. The CDR3 sequence is 14 residues long. CDR3 in DNA: TGCGCCAGCAGCCACTCGGGGGGTTTCGACGAGCAGTACTTC. It specifies CASSHSGGFDEQYF.

The J gene is TRBJ1-2, the V gene TRBV5-8; D remains ambiguous. This CDR3 is built from 20 residues. The V gene lost 5 bases and the J gene lost 1 base, with 30 bases spanning the gap. CDR1 and CDR2 from the germline V gene are SGHTS and YDEGEE. CDR3 protein: CASSSLLLDKGPSYNYGYTF. The CDR3 DNA sequence: TGTGCCAGCAGTTCTCTCCTCCTCGACAAAGGCCCCTCATATAACTATGGCTACACCTTC.

V is TRBV4-3 and J is TRBJ2-7, with D possibly called TRBD1 or TRBD2 (5 bases each). The germline CDR1 and CDR2 sequences are LGHNA and YSLEER. V shed 1 base and J shed 1 base, with 20 bases lying between them. The CDR3 totals 18 residues. CDR3 nucleotide sequence: TGCGCCAGCAGCCAAGCTTTCCAAATCGGGGCCACATCCTACGAGCAGTACTTC. Translation gives CASSQAFQIGATSYEQYF.

The chain couples TRBV7-9 to TRBJ2-5, with D hard to call. CDR3 length: 14 residues. Germline V CDR1 and CDR2: SEHNR, FQNEAQ (reference sequence). V shed 4 bases and J shed 2 bases, with 11 bases lying between them. DNA of the CDR3: TGTGCCAGCAGCTCCGAGGCTCGGCAAGAGACCCAGTACTTC. Its protein product is CASSSEARQETQYF.

This sequence joins TRBV7-6 and TRBJ2-3; TRBD1 agrees at 7 bases. The CDR3 consists of 17 residues. V lost 0 bases and J lost 5; bases outside the gene matches: 11. Germline V gene lookup returns CDR1 SGHVS and CDR2 FNYEAQ. This CDR3 is CASSLAVGQNIEDTQYF. CDR3 nucleotides: TGTGCCAGCAGCTTAGCTGTGGGACAGAATATAGAAGATACGCAGTATTTT.

The chain carries TRBV7-2 and TRBJ1-1, with D perhaps matching TRBD1 (5 bases). The CDR3 has 17 amino acids. Germline lookup yields CDR1 SGHTA and CDR2 FQGNSA. The V end lost 1 base, the J end lost 5 bases, and 20 bases lay between the germline ends. In nucleotides, the CDR3 is TGTGCCAGCAGCTTAGTGGACCTAGGTCATTGGGGGACTGAAGCTTTCTTT. Protein product: CASSLVDLGHWGTEAFF.

This clone appeared a single time. CDR3 sequence reads: CASSQPGLGVRNEQFF. In DNA, the CDR3 is TGTGCCAGCAGTCAACCGGGACTAGGGGTACGGAATGAGCAGTTCTTC. V is TRBV5-7 and J is TRBJ2-1, with 8 bases aligning to TRBD2. TRBV5-7 is an ORF for which the function is uncertain. V lost 5 bases to trimming and J lost 7 bases; unmatched junction nucleotides: 14. The CDR3 consists of 16 residues.

The chain uses TRBV4-3 and TRBJ2-7; D ambiguous. The length of the CDR3 is 15 residues. Trimming removed 0 bases at V and 4 bases at J, with 13 bases between. Germline lookup yields CDR1 LGHNA and CDR2 YSLEER. CDR3 amino acids: CASSQDRNYGYEQYF. The DNA for the CDR3 is TGCGCCAGCAGCCAAGATCGGAACTATGGGTACGAGCAGTACTTC.

This clone was detected only once. This sample also contains other DNA sequences that code for the same CDR3. The J gene is TRBJ2-2, the V gene TRBV9; D is unclear. Trimming pared 0 bases from V and 7 bases from J, leaving 7 bases between. This CDR3 contains 13 residues. Germline V gene sequence: CDR1 SGDLS, CDR2 YYNGEE. The CDR3: CASSVATGGELFF. CDR3 sequence (DNA): TGTGCCAGCAGCGTAGCTACTGGCGGGGAGCTGTTTTTT.